Each of the 2 T cell receptor beta chains below was sequenced from the same sample in a study of response to subunit inactivated influenza vaccine. TCRdb analysed the RT-PCR reads with MiXCR anew, one entry per CDR3 protein. The sample records roughly 570,000 distinct CDR3 sequences, 12% to 15% being singletons. Here the sequenced sample was PBMCs from blood, taken less than 13 days after vaccination. The receptor source for this set is a man aged 45-60 years who received an inactivated influenza vaccine.

This clonotype turned up a few times. The V gene is TRBV7-2, the J gene TRBJ2-1; D gene unclear. CDR1 is SGHTA and CDR2 is FQGNSA in the germline V gene. V dropped 6 bases and J dropped 2 bases, with 5 bases sitting between them. This CDR3 is 12 amino acids long. CDR3 nucleotide sequence: TGTGCCAGCAGGTTCACCTACAATGAGCAGTTCTTC. Encoded protein: CASRFTYNEQFF. Drawing the rest from reference TRBV7-2 and TRBJ2-1, the complete variable domain is GAGVSQSPSNKVTEKGKDVELRCDPISGHTALYWYRQSLGQGLEFLIYFQGNSAPDKSGLPSDRFSAERTGGSVSTLTIQRTQQEDSAVYLCASRFTYNEQFFGPGTRLTVL.

This clonotype was seen more than once but under ten times. V and J are TRBV7-9 and TRBJ1-6; a possible D gene is TRBD1 (5 bases). This CDR3 has 14 amino acids. Germline V gene lookup returns CDR1 SEHNR and CDR2 FQNEAQ (reference sequence). Trimming cost V 6 bases and J 6 bases, with 12 bases left between them. The CDR3 is CASSTGTLNSPLHF. The DNA of the CDR3 is TGTGCCAGCAGTACCGGGACCCTTAATTCACCCCTCCACTTT.